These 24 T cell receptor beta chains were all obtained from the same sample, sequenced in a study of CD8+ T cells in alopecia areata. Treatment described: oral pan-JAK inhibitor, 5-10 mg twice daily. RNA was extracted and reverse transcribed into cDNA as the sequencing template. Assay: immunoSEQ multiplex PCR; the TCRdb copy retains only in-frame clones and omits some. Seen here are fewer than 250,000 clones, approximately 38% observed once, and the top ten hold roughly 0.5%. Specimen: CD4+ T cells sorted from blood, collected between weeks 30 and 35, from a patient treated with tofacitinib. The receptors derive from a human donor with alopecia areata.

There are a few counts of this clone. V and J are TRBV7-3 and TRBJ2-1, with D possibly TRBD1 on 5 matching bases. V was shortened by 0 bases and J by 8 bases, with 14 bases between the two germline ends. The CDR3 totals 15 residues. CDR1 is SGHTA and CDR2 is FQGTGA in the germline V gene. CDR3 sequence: CASSLTRGNYHEQFF. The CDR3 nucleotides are TGTGCCAGCAGCTTAACTAGGGGTAATTACCATGAGCAGTTCTTC.

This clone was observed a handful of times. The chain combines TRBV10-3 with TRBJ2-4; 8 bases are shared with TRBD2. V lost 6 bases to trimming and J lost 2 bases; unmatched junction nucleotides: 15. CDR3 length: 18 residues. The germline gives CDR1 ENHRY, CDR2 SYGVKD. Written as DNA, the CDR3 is TGTGCCATCAGCCCATTTCACGCGGGGGGTTTGTCCAAAAACATTCAGTACTTC. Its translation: CAISPFHAGGLSKNIQYF.

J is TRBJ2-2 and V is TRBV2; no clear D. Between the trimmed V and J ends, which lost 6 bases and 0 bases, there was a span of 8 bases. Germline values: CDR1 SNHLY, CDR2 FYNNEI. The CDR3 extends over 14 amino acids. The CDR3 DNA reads TGTGCCAGCAGATCTTTGACGAACACCGGGGAGCTGTTTTTT. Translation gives CASRSLTNTGELFF.

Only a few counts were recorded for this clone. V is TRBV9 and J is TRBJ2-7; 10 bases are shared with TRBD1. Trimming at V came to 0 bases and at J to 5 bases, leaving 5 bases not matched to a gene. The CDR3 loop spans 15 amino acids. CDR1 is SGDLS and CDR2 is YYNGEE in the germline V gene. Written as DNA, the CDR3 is TGTGCCAGCAGCGTAGGAGGGACAGGGGTCAACGAGCAGTACTTC. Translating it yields CASSVGGTGVNEQYF.

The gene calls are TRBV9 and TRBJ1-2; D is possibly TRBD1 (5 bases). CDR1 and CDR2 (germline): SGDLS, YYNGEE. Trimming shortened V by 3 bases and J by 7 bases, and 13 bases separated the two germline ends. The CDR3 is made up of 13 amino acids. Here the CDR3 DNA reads TGTGCCAGCAGCGCCTCAGGGAGCGTTGGCTACACCTTC. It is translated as CASSASGSVGYTF. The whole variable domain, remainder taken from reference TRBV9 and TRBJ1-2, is DSGVTQTPKHLITATGQRVTLRCSPRSGDLSVYWYQQSLDQGLQFLIQYYNGEERAKGNILERFSAQQFPDLHSELNLSSLELGDSALYFCASSASGSVGYTFGSGTRLTVV.

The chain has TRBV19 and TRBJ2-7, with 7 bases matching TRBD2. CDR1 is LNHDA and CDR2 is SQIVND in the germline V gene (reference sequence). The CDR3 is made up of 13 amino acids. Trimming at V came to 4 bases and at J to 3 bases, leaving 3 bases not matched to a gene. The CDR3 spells CASSNGGGYEQYF. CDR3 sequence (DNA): TGTGCCAGTAGTAACGGCGGGGGCTACGAGCAGTACTTC.

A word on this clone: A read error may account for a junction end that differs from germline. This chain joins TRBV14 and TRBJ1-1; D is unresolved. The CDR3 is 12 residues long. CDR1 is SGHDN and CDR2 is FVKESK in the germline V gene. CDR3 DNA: TGTGCCAGCAGCCAAGCTGGCAGCCCAAGGGCATTT. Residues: CASSQAGSPRAF.

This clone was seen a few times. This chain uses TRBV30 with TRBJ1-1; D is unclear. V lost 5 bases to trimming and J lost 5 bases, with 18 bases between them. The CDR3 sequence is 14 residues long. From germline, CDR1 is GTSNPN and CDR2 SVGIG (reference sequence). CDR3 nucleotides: TGTGCCTGGCATCGGACGGCACCTTCAACTGAAGCTTTCTTT. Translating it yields CAWHRTAPSTEAFF.

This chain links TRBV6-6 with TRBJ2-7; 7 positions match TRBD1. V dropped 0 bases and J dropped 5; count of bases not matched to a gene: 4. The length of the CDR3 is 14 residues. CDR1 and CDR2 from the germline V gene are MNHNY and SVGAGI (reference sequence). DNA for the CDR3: TGTGCCAGCAGTTACTCGGCAGGGGGAAACGAGCAGTACTTC. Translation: CASSYSAGGNEQYF.

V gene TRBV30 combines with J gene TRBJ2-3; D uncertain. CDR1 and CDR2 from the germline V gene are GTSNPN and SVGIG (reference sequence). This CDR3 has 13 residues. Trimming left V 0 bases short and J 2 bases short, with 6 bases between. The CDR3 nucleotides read TGTGCCTGGAGTGTAGTCGTCACAGATACGCAGTATTTT. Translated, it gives CAWSVVVTDTQYF.

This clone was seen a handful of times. CDR3 sequence reads: CASSTGTANSPLHF. CDR3 DNA sequence: TGTGCCAGCAGTACCGGGACAGCAAATTCACCCCTCCACTTT. J is TRBJ1-6 and V is TRBV25-1; 7 nucleotides match TRBD1. CDR3 length: 14 residues. Germline trimming cut 5 bases from V and 7 bases from J; bases unmatched to any gene: 5. CDR1 and CDR2 (germline): MGHDK, SYGVNS.

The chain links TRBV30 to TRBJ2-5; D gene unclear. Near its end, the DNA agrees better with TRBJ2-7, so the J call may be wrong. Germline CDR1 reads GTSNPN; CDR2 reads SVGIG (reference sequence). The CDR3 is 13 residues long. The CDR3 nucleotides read TGTGCCTGGACGAATAAGATCACCTACGAGCAGTACTTC. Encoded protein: CAWTNKITYEQYF.

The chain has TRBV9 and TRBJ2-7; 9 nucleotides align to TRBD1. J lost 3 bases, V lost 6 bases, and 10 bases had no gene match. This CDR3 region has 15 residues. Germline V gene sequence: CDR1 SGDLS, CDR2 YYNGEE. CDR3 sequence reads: CASTPGGTGSYEQYF. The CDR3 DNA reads TGTGCCAGCACCCCAGGGGGGACAGGGAGCTACGAGCAGTACTTC.

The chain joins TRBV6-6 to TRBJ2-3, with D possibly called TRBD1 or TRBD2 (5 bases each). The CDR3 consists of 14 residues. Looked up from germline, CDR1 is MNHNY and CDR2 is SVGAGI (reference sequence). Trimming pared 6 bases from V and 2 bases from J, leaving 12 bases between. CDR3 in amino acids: CASSHRTDTDTQYF. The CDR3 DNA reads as TGTGCCAGCAGCCACAGGACTGACACAGATACGCAGTATTTT.

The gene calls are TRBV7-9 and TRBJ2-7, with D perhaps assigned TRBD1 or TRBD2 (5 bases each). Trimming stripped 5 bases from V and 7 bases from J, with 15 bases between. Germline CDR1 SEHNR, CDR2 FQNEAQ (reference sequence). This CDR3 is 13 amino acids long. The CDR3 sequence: CASSRRDPWEQYF. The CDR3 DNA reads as TGTGCCAGCAGCCGCCGGGACCCCTGGGAGCAGTACTTC.

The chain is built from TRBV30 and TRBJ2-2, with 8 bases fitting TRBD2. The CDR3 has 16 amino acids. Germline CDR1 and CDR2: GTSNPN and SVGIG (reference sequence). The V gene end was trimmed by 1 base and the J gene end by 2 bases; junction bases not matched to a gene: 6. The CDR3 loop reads CAWSGVAGLNTGELFF. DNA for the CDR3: TGTGCCTGGAGTGGGGTAGCGGGGTTAAACACCGGGGAGCTGTTTTTT.

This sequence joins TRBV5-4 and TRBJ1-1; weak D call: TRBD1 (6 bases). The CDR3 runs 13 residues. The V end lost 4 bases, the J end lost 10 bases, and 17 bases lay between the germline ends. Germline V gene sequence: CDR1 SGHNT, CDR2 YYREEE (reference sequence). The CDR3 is CASSPYSTGLAFF. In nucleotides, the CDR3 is TGTGCCAGCAGCCCTTACTCCACAGGGTTAGCTTTCTTT.

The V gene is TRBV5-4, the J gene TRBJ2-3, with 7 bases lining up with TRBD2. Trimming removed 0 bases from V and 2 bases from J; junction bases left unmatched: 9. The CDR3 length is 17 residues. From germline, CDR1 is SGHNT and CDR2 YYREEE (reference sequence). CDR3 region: CASSLVKLAGDTDTQYF. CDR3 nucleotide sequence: TGTGCCAGCAGCTTGGTTAAACTGGCGGGGGACACAGATACGCAGTATTTT.

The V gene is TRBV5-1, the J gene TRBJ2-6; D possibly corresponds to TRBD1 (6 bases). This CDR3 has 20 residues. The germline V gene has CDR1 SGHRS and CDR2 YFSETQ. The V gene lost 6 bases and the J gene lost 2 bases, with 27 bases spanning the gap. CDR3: CASNLPRTVAITAGANVLTF. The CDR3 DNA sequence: TGCGCCAGCAACCTACCTAGGACAGTCGCCATTACCGCTGGGGCCAACGTCCTGACTTTC.

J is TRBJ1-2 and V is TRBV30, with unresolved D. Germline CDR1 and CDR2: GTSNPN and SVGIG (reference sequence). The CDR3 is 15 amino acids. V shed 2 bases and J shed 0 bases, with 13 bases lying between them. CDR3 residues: CAWSKRVGSNYGYTF. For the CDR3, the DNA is TGTGCCTGGAGTAAGAGGGTCGGATCTAACTATGGCTACACCTTC.

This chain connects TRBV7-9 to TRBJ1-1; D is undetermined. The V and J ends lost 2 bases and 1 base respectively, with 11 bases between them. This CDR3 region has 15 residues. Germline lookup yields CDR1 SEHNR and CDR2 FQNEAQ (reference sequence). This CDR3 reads CASSLKADGNTEAFF. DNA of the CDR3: TGTGCCAGCAGCTTAAAGGCGGACGGGAACACTGAAGCTTTCTTT. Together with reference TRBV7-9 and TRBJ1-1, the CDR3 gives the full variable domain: DTGVSQNPRHKITKRGQNVTFRCDPISEHNRLYWYRQTLGQGPEFLTYFQNEAQLEKSRLLSDRFSAERPKGSFSTLEIQRTEQGDSAMYLCASSLKADGNTEAFFGQGTRLTVV.

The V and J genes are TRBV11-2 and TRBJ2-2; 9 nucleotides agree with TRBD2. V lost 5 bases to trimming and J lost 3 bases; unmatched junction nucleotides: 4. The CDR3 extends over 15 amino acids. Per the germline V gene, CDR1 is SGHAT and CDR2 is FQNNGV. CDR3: CASSATSGHTGELFF. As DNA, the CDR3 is TGTGCCAGCAGCGCAACTAGCGGGCACACCGGGGAGCTGTTTTTT.

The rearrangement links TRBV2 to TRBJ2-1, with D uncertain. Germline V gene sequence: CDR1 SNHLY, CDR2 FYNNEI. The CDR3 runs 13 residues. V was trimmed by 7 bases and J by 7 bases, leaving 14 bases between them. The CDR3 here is CASTLDPVNEQFF. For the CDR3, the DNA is TGTGCCAGCACGTTGGACCCCGTTAATGAGCAGTTCTTC.

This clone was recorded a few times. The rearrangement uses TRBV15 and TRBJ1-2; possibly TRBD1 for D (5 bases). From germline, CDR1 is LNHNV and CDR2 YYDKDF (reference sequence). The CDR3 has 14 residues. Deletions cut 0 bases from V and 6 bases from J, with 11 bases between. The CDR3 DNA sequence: TGTGCCACCAGCAGAGATCTCCGCAGGGATGGCTACACCTTC. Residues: CATSRDLRRDGYTF.